Listed here are 24 T cell receptor beta chains from one sample, sequenced in a study of relationships among human T cell subsets. The T cell receptor alpha and beta CDR3 regions were amplified from mRNA by semiquantitative ARM-PCR. Tagged nested gene-specific primers were used first, then communal superprimers amplified exponentially. Each CDR3 protein is one row after TCRdb ran MiXCR on the multiplex PCR reads. The sample contains over 13,000 distinct CDR3 sequences, less than 70% of which appear only once. The sequencing sample was made of total T cells sorted from blood. These receptors all come from a man aged 35-49 years in good health.

The chain is built from TRBV6-5 and TRBJ1-5; 7 positions match TRBD1. Trimming removed 6 bases from V and 7 bases from J; junction bases left unmatched: 9. The CDR3 sequence is 14 residues long. Germline V gene data show CDR1 as MNHEY and CDR2 as SVGAGI. The CDR3 loop reads CASSSQGNRQPQHF. CDR3 coding DNA: TGTGCCAGCAGCTCACAGGGGAACAGACAGCCCCAGCATTTT.

The chain is built from TRBV28 and TRBJ1-5; D is uncertain. V shed 7 bases and J shed 0 bases, with 16 bases lying between them. The CDR3 is made up of 16 amino acids. In germline, CDR1 is MDHEN, CDR2 SYDVKM. This CDR3 reads CASMGSAYYSNQPQHF. CDR3 DNA sequence: TGTGCCAGCATGGGCAGCGCCTACTATAGCAATCAGCCCCAGCATTTT.

The gene calls are TRBV14 and TRBJ2-2; a weak D match, TRBD2 (6 bases). CDR3 size: 16 residues. Germline V gives CDR1 SGHDN, CDR2 FVKESK. Trimming took off 3 bases at V and 4 bases at J, with 15 bases between the two ends. The CDR3 bases are TGTGCCAGCAGCCACCCCGGAGGGGTTGGCACCGGGGAGCTGTTTTTT. Translating it yields CASSHPGGVGTGELFF.

This clonotype was counted between two and nine times. The chain carries TRBV11-2 and TRBJ2-7, with no clear D. The CDR3 extends over 14 amino acids. Germline loops: CDR1 SGHAT, CDR2 FQNNGV. Trimming took 5 bases from V and 0 from J, leaving 11 bases between them. The CDR3 sequence is CASSPELSSYEQYF. The CDR3 DNA is TGTGCCAGCAGCCCCGAACTGAGCTCCTACGAGCAGTACTTC.

The chain links TRBV28 to TRBJ1-1, with TRBD1 identical over 10 bases. The CDR3 is 15 amino acids. The V gene's germline CDR1 is MDHEN and CDR2 SYDVKM. V was clipped by 7 bases and J by 5 bases; unmatched bases: 10. The CDR3 bases are TGTGCCAGCATCAGGGTGAGGACAGGGGGTACTGAAGCTTTCTTT. This translates into CASIRVRTGGTEAFF. Full variable domain (remainder filled in from reference TRBV28 and TRBJ1-1): DVKVTQSSRYLVKRTGEKVFLECVQDMDHENMFWYRQDPGLGLRLIYFSYDVKMKEKGDIPEGYSVSREKKERFSLILESASTNQTSMYLCASIRVRTGGTEAFFGQGTRLTVV.

The V and J genes are TRBV11-2 and TRBJ1-2; D remains unclear. CDR1 SGHAT and CDR2 FQNNGV come from the germline V gene. CDR3 size: 15 residues. V was shortened by 5 bases and J by 0 bases, with 13 bases between the two germline ends. CDR3 nucleotide sequence: TGTGCCAGCAGCATCGGGAAGGCAGCTAACTATGGCTACACCTTC. Its translation: CASSIGKAANYGYTF.

The V call is TRBV5-5, the J call TRBJ2-7, with D perhaps matching TRBD1 (6 bases). Germline values: CDR1 SGHKS, CDR2 YYEKEE (reference sequence). This CDR3 contains 16 residues. The V and J ends lost 4 bases and 0 bases respectively, with 17 bases between them. In DNA, the CDR3 is TGTGCCAGCAGCCGCGCCCCCGGGACATTCTCCTACGAGCAGTACTTC. It translates to CASSRAPGTFSYEQYF.

The chain recombines TRBV11-2 with TRBJ2-2, with D unresolved. CDR1 is SGHAT and CDR2 is FQNNGV in the germline V gene. The CDR3 loop spans 13 amino acids. Trimming left V 3 bases short and J 6 bases short, with 8 bases between. CDR3 DNA sequence: TGTGCCAGCAGCTTTATAAGCGCCGGGGAGCTGTTTTTT. It codes for CASSFISAGELFF.

This clonotype was observed a handful of times. The chain is built from TRBV7-3 and TRBJ2-1, with TRBD1 matching 10 bases. CDR3 length: 18 residues. Germline CDR1 and CDR2: SGHTA and FQGTGA. Trimming at V came to 4 bases and at J to 1 base, leaving 10 bases not matched to a gene. Here the CDR3 DNA reads TGTGCCAGCAGCTCCCGAGGGACAGGGGACACTTCCTACAATGAGCAGTTCTTC. This sequence encodes CASSSRGTGDTSYNEQFF. Full variable domain (missing parts from reference TRBV7-3 and TRBJ2-1): GAGVSQTPSNKVTEKGKYVELRCDPISGHTALYWYRQSLGQGPEFLIYFQGTGAADDSGLPNDRFFAVRPEGSVSTLKIQRTERGDSAVYLCASSSRGTGDTSYNEQFFGPGTRLTVL.

The chain recombines TRBV28 with TRBJ2-4, with D tentatively TRBD1 (6 bases). This CDR3 contains 18 residues. The V end was cut by 4 bases, the J end by 7 bases, with 26 bases between. Per germline, CDR1 MDHEN and CDR2 SYDVKM. CDR3 bases: TGTGCCAGCAGTTCTGGGGACCTACCGCTCCAAAGGGGGAACATTCAGTACTTC. Its translation is CASSSGDLPLQRGNIQYF. The whole variable domain, filled in from reference TRBV28 and TRBJ2-4, reads DVKVTQSSRYLVKRTGEKVFLECVQDMDHENMFWYRQDPGLGLRLIYFSYDVKMKEKGDIPEGYSVSREKKERFSLILESASTNQTSMYLCASSSGDLPLQRGNIQYFGAGTRLSVL.

This clonotype was seen a few times. The V call is TRBV27, the J call TRBJ2-3; D possibly matches TRBD1 or TRBD2 (5 bases each). The CDR3 is 15 amino acids. CDR1 and CDR2 (germline): MNHEY, SMNVEV (reference sequence). Trimming left V 7 bases short and J 0 bases short, with 14 bases between. The CDR3 loop is CASTPGTASTDTQYF. The CDR3 bases are TGTGCCAGCACCCCCGGGACGGCGAGCACAGATACGCAGTATTTT.

This chain connects TRBV11-2 to TRBJ2-2; the match to TRBD1 covers 8 bases. The CDR3 is made up of 16 amino acids. The germline V gene has CDR1 SGHAT and CDR2 FQNNGV. The ends lost 7 bases at V and 7 bases at J; junction bases unmatched: 14. The CDR3 here is CASTNMDREKNGELFF. As DNA, the CDR3 is TGTGCCAGCACCAACATGGACAGGGAAAAGAACGGGGAGCTGTTTTTT.

The J gene is TRBJ2-3, the V gene TRBV7-2; TRBD2 might be the D (5 bases). Looked up from germline, CDR1 is SGHTA and CDR2 is FQGNSA. Trimming removed 5 bases from V and 0 bases from J, with 12 bases in between. The CDR3 covers 15 residues. In DNA, the CDR3 is TGTGCCAGCAGCATCGGACTTACTAGCACAGATACGCAGTATTTT. It specifies CASSIGLTSTDTQYF.

The rearrangement joins TRBV12-3 or TRBV12-4 to TRBJ1-5; D unclear. This CDR3 spans 13 amino acids. The germline V and J ends were trimmed by 7 bases and 0 bases, with 7 bases remaining between them. CDR3 loop: CASTFTSNQPQHF. The CDR3 bases are TGTGCCAGCACCTTTACTAGCAATCAGCCCCAGCATTTT.

Only a few counts were recorded for this clonotype. The chain has TRBV2 and TRBJ2-5; a weak D match, TRBD1 (6 bases). V was clipped by 5 bases and J by 5 bases, with 21 bases between them. This CDR3 contains 16 residues. Germline V lookup: CDR1 SNHLY, CDR2 FYNNEI. The CDR3 bases are TGTGCCAGCAGTAGAAGGACCTACAGGGTAGGGGAGACCCAGTACTTC. This encodes CASSRRTYRVGETQYF.

The rearrangement uses TRBV1 and TRBJ2-1; the table gives TRBD2 as D, unverified against the DNA. TRBV1 is classified as a pseudogene. The CDR3 runs 15 residues. The CDR3 protein is CTPMGEAQEGNEQFF. The CDR3 DNA reads TGCACCCCTATGGGGGAGGCTCAGGAGGGCAATGAGCAGTTCTTC.

The chain employs TRBV11-3 and TRBJ2-3; TRBD2 agrees at 8 bases. CDR1 and CDR2 (germline): SGHNT, YENEEA. Unmatched junction bases numbered 8, after V lost 6 bases and J lost 3 bases. CDR3 length equals 15 residues. The CDR3 reads CASSPGGPKTDTQYF. CDR3 in DNA: TGTGCCAGCAGTCCGGGGGGGCCGAAGACAGATACGCAGTATTTT.

The chain joins TRBV20-1 to TRBJ2-7; 13 nucleotides agree with TRBD2. CDR3 length: 17 residues. Trimming at V came to 6 bases and at J to 2 bases, leaving 13 bases not matched to a gene. Germline CDR1 is DFQATT and CDR2 is SNEGSKA (reference sequence). The CDR3 region is CSAPRTSGRTVAYEQYF. The CDR3 DNA reads TGCAGTGCCCCCAGGACTAGCGGGAGAACGGTGGCCTACGAGCAGTACTTC.

V is TRBV27 and J is TRBJ1-1, with a possible D match to TRBD1 (5 bases). The CDR3 consists of 15 residues. Germline loops: CDR1 MNHEY, CDR2 SMNVEV (reference sequence). With 1 base removed from V and 1 base from J, the gap between germline ends came to 10 bases. CDR3 nucleotide sequence: TGTGCCAGCAGTTTATGGGGGGGAAGGAACACTGAAGCTTTCTTT. Amino acids: CASSLWGGRNTEAFF.

In its sample, this clonotype is medium-sized. The chain employs TRBV11-2 and TRBJ2-5; a possible D gene is TRBD2 (5 bases). CDR3 size: 13 residues. Germline loops: CDR1 SGHAT, CDR2 FQNNGV. The V end lost 2 bases, the J end lost 5 bases, and 9 bases lay between the germline ends. The DNA for the CDR3 is TGTGCCAGCAGCTTATGGCGAGGGGAGACCCAGTACTTC. It yields the protein CASSLWRGETQYF.

The chain has TRBV19 and TRBJ2-7; D could derive from TRBD1 or TRBD2 (7 bases each). Germline loops: CDR1 LNHDA, CDR2 SQIVND (reference sequence). There are 15 residues in the CDR3. The V end lost 4 bases, the J end lost 2 bases, and 15 bases lay between the germline ends. The CDR3 DNA follows: TGTGCCAGTAGTACCTCAGGGGGGGCAGCCTACGAGCAGTACTTC. It encodes CASSTSGGAAYEQYF. The full variable domain, rest sourced from reference TRBV19 and TRBJ2-7, is DGGITQSPKYLFRKEGQNVTLSCEQNLNHDAMYWYRQDPGQGLRLIYYSQIVNDFQKGDIAEGYSVSREKKESFPLTVTSAQKNPTAFYLCASSTSGGAAYEQYFGPGTRLTVT.

The chain uses TRBV7-8 and TRBJ2-3; possible D gene TRBD1, 5 bases. CDR1 SGHVS and CDR2 FQNEAQ come from the germline V gene. Trimming stripped 1 base from V and 3 bases from J, with 14 bases between. The CDR3 runs to 16 residues. The CDR3 bases are TGTGCCAGCAGCTTAGGCGATAGGGGTCCGACAGATACGCAGTATTTT. Translated: CASSLGDRGPTDTQYF.

The sample holds a few counts of this clonotype. The V call is TRBV20-1, the J call TRBJ2-7; D is possibly TRBD1 (6 bases). The CDR3 spans 12 residues. Germline CDR1 is DFQATT and CDR2 is SNEGSKA (reference sequence). Between the trimmed V and J ends, which lost 4 bases and 2 bases, there was a span of 9 bases. Here the CDR3 DNA reads TGCAGTGCTACAGGGGACCCCTACGAGCAGTACTTC. Residues: CSATGDPYEQYF.

The gene calls are TRBV2 and TRBJ1-6; 7 positions match TRBD1. The V gene's germline CDR1 is SNHLY and CDR2 FYNNEI. The length of the CDR3 is 14 residues. V was clipped by 4 bases and J by 10 bases; unmatched bases: 7. The CDR3 bases are TGTGCCAGCAGTGGACAGGGTACGGGGTCACCCCTCCACTTT. Amino acids: CASSGQGTGSPLHF.